A single sample gave rise to the 26 T cell receptor beta chains below, sequenced in a study of T cells after yellow fever vaccination. TCRdb recomputed calls from the 5' RACE reads with MiXCR, one row per CDR3 protein. This table holds around 320,000 distinct CDR3 sequences, about 10% found once. The specimen comprised CD4+ T cells sorted from PBMCs, sampled 5 days after the yellow fever booster vaccination. The receptors derive from a man between 18 and 29 years old who received the YFV17D yellow fever vaccine.

This rearrangement joins TRBV5-1 to TRBJ2-3; D may be TRBD1 (6 bases). Germline CDR1 SGHRS, CDR2 YFSETQ. The CDR3 is made up of 15 amino acids. V was trimmed by 4 bases and J by 3 bases, leaving 15 bases between them. The CDR3 nucleotides read TGCGCCAGCAGCCCTCCCCGGCAGGGGACAGATACGCAGTATTTT. It is translated as CASSPPRQGTDTQYF.

This clonotype was seen at least ten times. This chain links TRBV18 with TRBJ2-5; D is undetermined. The CDR3 is 19 residues long. Trimming pared 1 base from V and 5 bases from J, leaving 26 bases between. Germline CDR1 reads KGHSH; CDR2 reads LQKENI. The CDR3 loop is CASSPRPRISSTVSETQYF. CDR3 nucleotide sequence: TGTGCCAGCTCACCACGGCCAAGGATTTCCTCAACTGTATCGGAGACCCAGTACTTC.

The chain links TRBV5-1 to TRBJ2-5, with D possibly matching TRBD2 (7 bases). Germline V lookup: CDR1 SGHRS, CDR2 YFSETQ. V dropped 2 bases and J dropped 0 bases, with 14 bases sitting between them. CDR3 length: 16 amino acids. The CDR3, as DNA: TGCGCCAGCAGCTTCCCACGGGGGGACAACCAAGAGACCCAGTACTTC. Amino acids: CASSFPRGDNQETQYF.

The chain links TRBV3-1 to TRBJ1-2; D gene unclear. CDR1 LGHDT and CDR2 YNNKEL come from the germline V gene (reference sequence). This CDR3 contains 15 residues. Trimming stripped 2 bases from V and 0 bases from J, with 10 bases between. The CDR3 reads CASSQLYPANYGYTF. The CDR3, as DNA: TGTGCCAGCAGCCAACTCTATCCCGCTAACTATGGCTACACCTTC.

This clonotype was recorded many times. V usage is TRBV7-2 and J usage is TRBJ2-3, with 8 bases aligning to TRBD2. Germline CDR1 reads SGHTA; CDR2 reads FQGNSA. The CDR3 runs to 15 residues. The V and J ends lost 1 base and 5 bases, in that order; junction bases with no gene match: 5. The CDR3 is CASSLVAGGGDTQYF. DNA for the CDR3: TGTGCCAGCAGCTTAGTTGCCGGGGGGGGAGATACGCAGTATTTT.

The chain carries TRBV11-3 and TRBJ2-5, with TRBD2 matching over 11 bases. V was pared by 5 bases and J by 2 bases, with 7 bases of the junction left unmatched. Germline lookup yields CDR1 SGHNT and CDR2 YENEEA. This CDR3 comprises 16 residues. The CDR3 DNA is TGTGCCAGCAGCAAACACGGGACTAGCGGACAAGAGACCCAGTACTTC. Its protein is CASSKHGTSGQETQYF.

In its sample, this clonotype was seen a few times. This chain links TRBV6-5 with TRBJ2-3; 7 positions match TRBD2. CDR3 size: 15 residues. Per germline, CDR1 MNHEY and CDR2 SVGAGI. J lost 3 bases, V lost 6 bases, and 9 bases had no gene match. In nucleotides, the CDR3 is TGTGCCAGCAGAGCGCGGGGGATGGGGACAGATACGCAGTATTTT. Translation: CASRARGMGTDTQYF.

This clonotype has a count of ten or more. V is TRBV10-3 and J is TRBJ1-4; D unclear. V was pared by 4 bases and J by 5 bases, with 8 bases between. Germline V gene data show CDR1 as ENHRY and CDR2 as SYGVKD. The CDR3 totals 13 residues. In DNA, the CDR3 is TGTGCCATCAGTGGTCTCCAGAATGAAAAACTGTTTTTT. Its protein is CAISGLQNEKLFF.

V and J are TRBV13 and TRBJ2-1, with D uncertain. Germline V gives CDR1 PRHDT, CDR2 FYEKMQ (reference sequence). The CDR3 spans 14 residues. V was pared by 4 bases and J by 6 bases, with 13 bases between. CDR3 region: CASSSRVVINEQFF. The CDR3 DNA reads TGTGCCAGCAGCTCCCGGGTCGTCATCAATGAGCAGTTCTTC.

The rearrangement uses TRBV4-1 and TRBJ1-2, with D possibly being TRBD1 (5 bases). V was clipped by 3 bases and J by 4 bases, with 9 bases between them. The CDR3 has 13 residues. Germline assignment: CDR1 MGHRA and CDR2 YSYEKL. In nucleotides, the CDR3 is TGCGCCAGCAGCCAGAGACAGACCTATGGCTACACCTTC. Translating gives CASSQRQTYGYTF.

This clonotype was seen repeatedly, ten times or more. This chain connects TRBV2 to TRBJ2-1, with 10 bases fitting TRBD1. Per the germline V gene, CDR1 is SNHLY and CDR2 is FYNNEI. The CDR3 runs to 12 residues. V shed 8 bases and J 8 bases; nucleotides not matched to a gene: 3. The DNA of the CDR3 is TGTGCCAGCCGGGACAGGGGAGATGAGCAGTTCTTC. Protein: CASRDRGDEQFF.

This clonotype was seen many times. This chain joins TRBV7-2 and TRBJ2-5, with D tentatively TRBD1 (6 bases). Germline CDR1 and CDR2: SGHTA and FQGNSA. The CDR3 is 14 residues long. V lost 6 bases and J lost 4, with 15 bases in between. The CDR3, as DNA: TGTGCCAGCAGTTCTCTTACAGGGAGAGAGACCCAGTACTTC. It specifies CASSSLTGRETQYF.

The rearrangement uses TRBV5-1 and TRBJ2-3; D remains unclear. Germline values: CDR1 SGHRS, CDR2 YFSETQ. Trimming left V 5 bases short and J 1 base short, with 11 bases between. The CDR3 totals 14 residues. CDR3 coding DNA: TGCGCCAGCAGGGTAGTTAGAGGCACAGATACGCAGTATTTT. Translated, it gives CASRVVRGTDTQYF. Full variable domain (outside the CDR3, taken from reference TRBV5-1 and TRBJ2-3): KAGVTQTPRYLIKTRGQQVTLSCSPISGHRSVSWYQQTPGQGLQFLFEYFSETQRNKGNFPGRFSGRQFSNSRSEMNVSTLELGDSALYLCASRVVRGTDTQYFGPGTRLTVL.

The gene calls are TRBV7-2 and TRBJ2-3, with 7 nucleotides matching TRBD2. V lost 5 bases to trimming and J lost 2 bases; unmatched junction nucleotides: 1. Germline lookup yields CDR1 SGHTA and CDR2 FQGNSA. The CDR3 runs 13 residues. The CDR3 sequence is CASSRDYTDTQYF. The CDR3 DNA sequence: TGTGCCAGCAGCCGGGACTACACAGATACGCAGTATTTT.

The chain is built from TRBV2 and TRBJ1-2; the match to TRBD1 covers 7 bases. Germline V gene lookup returns CDR1 SNHLY and CDR2 FYNNEI. The CDR3 has 13 residues. V shed 9 bases and J 8 bases; nucleotides not matched to a gene: 12. CDR3 region: CARRGTAALGYTF. DNA of the CDR3: TGTGCCAGAAGGGGGACAGCAGCTCTGGGCTACACCTTC.

V is TRBV19 and J is TRBJ1-1, with a tentative D call TRBD1 (5 bases). The germline V gene has CDR1 LNHDA and CDR2 SQIVND (reference sequence). Trimming cost V 4 bases and J 0 bases, with 9 bases left between them. The length of the CDR3 is 14 residues. This CDR3 is CASSNQGLNTEAFF. In DNA, the CDR3 is TGTGCCAGTAGTAATCAGGGCTTGAACACTGAAGCTTTCTTT.

This clonotype has just a few counts. The V and J genes are TRBV9 and TRBJ2-2, with unresolved D. CDR3 length equals 16 residues. V was pared by 4 bases and J by 1 base, with 14 bases between. The germline gives CDR1 SGDLS, CDR2 YYNGEE. The CDR3 DNA is TGTGCCAGCAGCCCAGAGGTAGCTGGGAACACCGGGGAGCTGTTTTTT. This gives the protein CASSPEVAGNTGELFF.

This clonotype showed up just a few times. The CDR3 spells CASSISTTSYNEQFF. The CDR3 DNA reads TGTGCCAGTAGTATTTCGACCACATCCTACAATGAGCAGTTCTTC. This chain uses TRBV19 with TRBJ2-1; D not certain. Trimming shortened V by 3 bases and J by 1 base, and 10 bases separated the two germline ends. The CDR3 contains 15 residues. Per the germline V gene, CDR1 is LNHDA and CDR2 is SQIVND (reference sequence).

A few counts support this clonotype. CDR3 sequence: CASRRGSYEQYF. CDR3 in DNA: TGTGCCAGCAGGAGGGGTTCCTACGAGCAGTACTTC. The V call is TRBV6-5, the J call TRBJ2-7, with D perhaps assigned TRBD1 or TRBD2 (5 bases each). V shed 6 bases and J shed 1 base, with 7 bases lying between them. The CDR3 contains 12 residues. Germline V CDR1 and CDR2: MNHEY, SVGAGI.

This rearrangement joins TRBV5-5 to TRBJ2-1, with D unresolved. V was pared by 0 bases and J by 5 bases, with 6 bases between. From germline, CDR1 is SGHKS and CDR2 YYEKEE (reference sequence). The CDR3 is 13 amino acids. The CDR3 DNA reads as TGTGCCAGCAGCTTGGCACCCAACAATGAGCAGTTCTTC. Translating gives CASSLAPNNEQFF.

This clonotype has only a few counts. V and J are TRBV5-1 and TRBJ1-4; D is unresolved. Germline V gives CDR1 SGHRS, CDR2 YFSETQ. The CDR3 consists of 15 residues. With 4 bases removed from V and 3 bases from J, the gap between germline ends came to 13 bases. The CDR3 DNA follows: TGCGCCAGCAGCCCCCGGACGGAACCTAATGAAAAACTGTTTTTT. Residues: CASSPRTEPNEKLFF.

The chain employs TRBV7-2 and TRBJ2-2, with unresolved D. V shed 4 bases and J shed 6 bases, with 12 bases lying between them. Germline V lookup: CDR1 SGHTA, CDR2 FQGNSA. The CDR3 contains 14 residues. This chain's CDR3 is CASSSVGLSGELFF. In nucleotides, the CDR3 is TGTGCCAGCAGCTCTGTTGGTTTGTCCGGGGAGCTGTTTTTT. The whole variable domain, remainder taken from reference TRBV7-2 and TRBJ2-2, is GAGVSQSPSNKVTEKGKDVELRCDPISGHTALYWYRQSLGQGLEFLIYFQGNSAPDKSGLPSDRFSAERTGGSVSTLTIQRTQQEDSAVYLCASSSVGLSGELFFGEGSRLTVL.

In its sample, this clonotype was seen a few times. The V gene is TRBV7-2, the J gene TRBJ1-2; 9 nucleotides match TRBD1. The trim removed 3 bases at V and 3 bases at J, leaving 5 bases unmatched. CDR1 SGHTA and CDR2 FQGNSA come from the germline V gene. The CDR3 contains 15 residues. For the CDR3, the DNA is TGTGCCAGCAGCTTGGGGGGACAGGGATACTATGGCTACACCTTC. Its protein product is CASSLGGQGYYGYTF.

This clonotype was seen repeatedly, ten times or more. The chain carries TRBV20-1 and TRBJ1-2, with TRBD1 as a possible D gene (6 bases). Germline V gene sequence: CDR1 DFQATT, CDR2 SNEGSKA (reference sequence). Trimming pared 5 bases from V and 8 bases from J, leaving 15 bases between. CDR3 size: 12 residues. CDR3 amino acids: CSALTGEGGYTF. The CDR3 bases are TGCAGTGCTCTGACAGGCGAGGGGGGCTACACCTTC.

This clonotype was seen repeatedly, ten times or more. The gene calls are TRBV29-1 and TRBJ1-1, with D perhaps matching TRBD1 (5 bases). The CDR3 is made up of 12 amino acids. Germline CDR1 reads SQVTM; CDR2 reads ANQGSEA. The germline V and J ends were trimmed by 5 bases and 2 bases, with 9 bases remaining between them. CDR3 sequence (DNA): TGCAGCGTTCTGACAGCCAACACTGAAGCTTTCTTT. This gives the protein CSVLTANTEAFF.

This clonotype was seen more than once but under ten times. The rearrangement links TRBV4-3 to TRBJ1-2; D is unresolved. The CDR3 contains 13 residues. Between the trimmed V and J ends, which lost 0 bases and 4 bases, there was a span of 6 bases. The germline CDR1 and CDR2 sequences are LGHNA and YSLEER. The CDR3 spells CASSQDRRYGYTF. DNA of the CDR3: TGCGCCAGCAGCCAAGACAGACGCTATGGCTACACCTTC.